Following are 2 T cell receptor beta chains from one sample sequenced in a study of blood T cell repertoires in COVID-19. TCRdb's copy holds only in-frame clones and misses some; the assay was immunoSEQ multiplex PCR. The data contain over 150,000 clones, roughly 80% of them singletons. Material: peripheral blood. The source of these receptors is a woman aged 55 to 70 with acute or convalescent COVID-19.

This clone has more than one count but fewer than ten. V is TRBV7-2 and J is TRBJ2-3; D not resolved. The CDR3 length is 13 residues. V gave up 6 bases and J gave up 1 base, with 8 bases separating them. From germline, CDR1 is SGHTA and CDR2 FQGNSA. The CDR3 region is CASRLPGTDTQYF. In DNA, the CDR3 is TGTGCCAGCAGGCTCCCAGGCACAGATACGCAGTATTTT. Full variable domain (outside the CDR3, taken from reference TRBV7-2 and TRBJ2-3): GAGVSQSPSNKVTEKGKDVELRCDPISGHTALYWYRQSLGQGLEFLIYFQGNSAPDKSGLPSDRFSAERTGGSVSTLTIQRTQQEDSAVYLCASRLPGTDTQYFGPGTRLTVL.

The chain combines TRBV9 with TRBJ2-5; 9 nucleotides match TRBD2. J lost 5 bases, V lost 1 base, and 9 bases had no gene match. CDR1 is SGDLS, CDR2 YYNGEE, per germline. This CDR3 has 16 amino acids. The CDR3 DNA is TGTGCCAGCAGCGTAAGGAGCGGGGGGTGGACCGAGACCCAGTACTTC. Translating it yields CASSVRSGGWTETQYF.